One T cell receptor beta chain is described in this entry. The target antigen is unknown. The CDR3 end shows no conserved phenylalanine or tryptophan, and so a read error is likely. The DNA is left out, because the CDR3 cannot be placed on it with certainty; the CDR3 is given as TCRdb lists it. The Oncomine TCR Beta short-read assay was what sequenced the DNA obtained from cultured CD4+ T cells. Once CD4+ T cells had been cultured, genomic DNA was extracted from them. TCRdb re-derived calls from the PCR reads in MiXCR, one entry per CDR3 protein. Here the sample spans tens of thousands of distinct CDR3 sequences, roughly three fifths being singletons. Treatment given: approximately 10-day PBMC culture with coronavirus spike peptide pools or control peptides (ViraFEST assay). These data originate in a study of vaccination and CD4 T cells after COVID-19. The CDR3 sequence runs 15 residues, both termini included. The germline V gene has CDR1 ENHRY and CDR2 SYGVKD.

The sample comprised CD4+ T cells from blood, cultured in vitro. The clonotype originates from a human donor who had recovered from COVID-19. The V and J genes are TRBV10-3 and TRBJ2-3; TRBD2 is the table's D call, not checked against the DNA. The CDR3 loop is CAISDRGLAGAPPKV.